Each of the 21 T cell receptor beta chains below was sequenced from the same sample in a study of cytomegalovirus exposure and HLA in healthy donors. The PCR was carried out with 60 Vbeta primers and 13 Jbeta primers. The method was immunoSEQ multiplex PCR; TCRdb's version includes in-frame clones alone and lacks a portion of them. This sample has 45,000 to 65,000 clones, with approximately 86% found just once. The material sequenced was PBMCs. These receptors came from a woman in her late teens or twenties in good health and CMV-seronegative.

The J gene is TRBJ2-2, the V gene TRBV5-1, with D perhaps matching TRBD2 (7 bases). V lost 4 bases, J lost 3 bases, and 19 bases lay in between. Looked up from germline, CDR1 is SGHRS and CDR2 is YFSETQ. The CDR3 contains 17 residues. CDR3 residues: CASSQAERGAYTGELFF. In DNA, the CDR3 is TGCGCCAGCAGCCAGGCCGAACGGGGGGCGTACACCGGGGAGCTGTTTTTT.

The chain employs TRBV15 and TRBJ1-2; weak D call: TRBD1 (6 bases). There are 15 residues in the CDR3. CDR1 is LNHNV, CDR2 YYDKDF, per germline (reference sequence). V was trimmed by 1 base and J by 4 bases, leaving 13 bases between them. CDR3 DNA sequence: TGTGCCACCAGCAGAGGCATGCAGGGGTCCTATGGCTACACCTTC. Translating it yields CATSRGMQGSYGYTF.

This rearrangement joins TRBV27 to TRBJ1-1; the D is unclear. The CDR3 covers 13 residues. The V end was cut by 0 bases, the J end by 6 bases, with 8 bases between. Germline V lookup: CDR1 MNHEY, CDR2 SMNVEV (reference sequence). For the CDR3, the DNA is TGTGCCAGCAGTTTATCCCGTAGCTCTGAAGCTTTCTTT. Amino acid sequence: CASSLSRSSEAFF.

This clone was observed once. The gene calls are TRBV28 and TRBJ1-1; D is possibly TRBD1 (5 bases). V shed 11 bases and J shed 11 bases, with 24 bases lying between them. Germline V gene data show CDR1 as MDHEN and CDR2 as SYDVKM. The CDR3 extends over 13 amino acids. In DNA form, the CDR3 reads TGTGCCGCCGCCGGGGGGGACGGCACTGCGGCTTTCTTT. This gives the protein CAAAGGDGTAAFF.

The chain carries TRBV5-4 and TRBJ1-6, with 8 bases identical to TRBD1. The CDR3 totals 17 residues. V lost 0 bases, J lost 6 bases, and 8 bases stayed unmatched. Germline V gene data show CDR1 as SGHNT and CDR2 as YYREEE (reference sequence). In DNA, the CDR3 is TGTGCCAGCAGCTTGGGTACGACGACAGGGGTTAATTCACCCCTCCACTTT. Residues: CASSLGTTTGVNSPLHF.

A word on this clone: One end of the junction varies from germline; a read error may be responsible. This chain connects TRBV7-6 to TRBJ2-6, with 9 bases fitting TRBD1. The germline V gene encodes CDR1 SGHVS and CDR2 FNYEAQ. The CDR3 runs to 16 residues. CDR3 amino acids: CASSTGTGTGANGLTF. The CDR3 nucleotides read TGTGCCAGCAGTACCGGGACAGGGACTGGGGCCAACGGCCTGACTTTC.

The chain links TRBV18 to TRBJ1-1, with 10 positions matching TRBD1. Losses at the gene ends were 4 bases for V and 7 bases for J; bases not matched to a gene: 9. Germline lookup yields CDR1 KGHSH and CDR2 LQKENI. The CDR3 is 15 residues long. CDR3 bases: TGTGCCAGCTCACGCGGGACAGGGGAATTTGATGAAGCTTTCTTT. Encoded protein: CASSRGTGEFDEAFF.

The chain uses TRBV28 and TRBJ2-5, with D possibly TRBD1 on 6 matching bases. The CDR3 runs 12 residues. V shed 5 bases and J shed 2 bases, with 6 bases lying between them. Germline CDR1 is MDHEN and CDR2 is SYDVKM. The CDR3 protein is CASSGQQETQYF. As DNA, the CDR3 is TGTGCCAGCAGTGGACAGCAAGAGACCCAGTACTTC.

The V gene is TRBV18, the J gene TRBJ2-1, with TRBD1 matching over 9 bases. Germline V gene sequence: CDR1 KGHSH, CDR2 LQKENI. The CDR3 contains 15 residues. Unmatched junction bases numbered 7, after V lost 6 bases and J lost 4 bases. The CDR3 region has the DNA TGTGCCAGCTCCCTAAGACAGGGGGGTTACAATGAGCAGTTCTTC. Residues: CASSLRQGGYNEQFF.

The gene calls are TRBV28 and TRBJ1-1; no reliable D call. CDR1 and CDR2 from the germline V gene are MDHEN and SYDVKM. Trimming stripped 3 bases from V and 5 bases from J, with 13 bases between. The CDR3 is 14 amino acids. The DNA of the CDR3 is TGTGCCAGCAGTTTCGCGGCAGAGGAAACTGAAGCTTTCTTT. It translates to CASSFAAEETEAFF.

This rearrangement joins TRBV6-4 to TRBJ2-1, with 9 bases matching TRBD2. Germline CDR1 reads MRHNA; CDR2 reads SNTAGT. The length of the CDR3 is 14 residues. The J segment lost 9 bases and the V segment lost 5 bases, leaving 8 bases of the junction unmatched. The CDR3 is CASSRIAGGGEQFF. The DNA of the CDR3 is TGTGCCAGCAGTCGGATTGCGGGAGGGGGTGAGCAGTTCTTC.

The V and J genes are TRBV6-1 and TRBJ2-1; D might be TRBD1 (5 bases). CDR1 is MNHNS, CDR2 SASEGT, per germline. The V gene lost 3 bases and the J gene lost 3 bases, with 15 bases spanning the gap. The CDR3 extends over 16 amino acids. The CDR3 spells CASSDPRTRDYNEQFF. The CDR3 nucleotides are TGTGCCAGCAGTGACCCTAGGACACGAGACTACAATGAGCAGTTCTTC.

In this sample, this clone turned up once. The V gene is TRBV5-4, the J gene TRBJ2-7; tentatively, D is TRBD2 (5 bases). Germline-derived CDR1 and CDR2 are SGHNT and YYREEE (reference sequence). CDR3 length: 15 residues. Trimming stripped 1 base from V and 3 bases from J, with 14 bases between. CDR3 bases: TGTGCCAGCAGCTTGAAAGGTACGGGGTTCTACGAGCAGTACTTC. The encoded protein is CASSLKGTGFYEQYF.

The V gene is TRBV5-1, the J gene TRBJ2-3, with 8 bases that match TRBD1. Per germline, CDR1 SGHRS and CDR2 YFSETQ. With 4 bases clipped from V and 4 bases from J, the junction kept 14 bases outside the gene matches. The length of the CDR3 is 17 residues. Here the CDR3 DNA reads TGCGCCAGCAGCGTACGTCCCGGGACAGGTGAGGCAGATACGCAGTATTTT. Its protein product is CASSVRPGTGEADTQYF.

This clone has a handful of counts. The genes are TRBV5-1 and TRBJ1-1; perhaps TRBD1 as D (5 bases). The CDR3 extends over 16 amino acids. The germline V gene encodes CDR1 SGHRS and CDR2 YFSETQ. Trimming removed 7 bases from V and 0 bases from J, with 19 bases in between. The CDR3: CASLHTGSAMNTEAFF. The CDR3 region has the DNA TGCGCCAGCCTTCACACAGGATCTGCGATGAACACTGAAGCTTTCTTT.

The V call is TRBV7-9, the J call TRBJ1-1; D possibly corresponds to TRBD1 (5 bases). Germline V lookup: CDR1 SEHNR, CDR2 FQNEAQ (reference sequence). V dropped 2 bases and J dropped 5 bases, with 27 bases sitting between them. The length of the CDR3 is 19 residues. The CDR3 region has the DNA TGTGCCAGCAGCTTACAGGCAGGGACTACTTGGGTTGGATGGACTGAAGCTTTCTTT. This codes for CASSLQAGTTWVGWTEAFF.

This rearrangement joins TRBV9 to TRBJ2-7; D may be TRBD2 (6 bases). CDR1 is SGDLS, CDR2 YYNGEE, per germline. The CDR3 is made up of 14 amino acids. V was trimmed by 6 bases and J by 5 bases, leaving 18 bases between them. The CDR3 DNA follows: TGTGCCAGCACGGGGGTAGAAGGGGAGGACGAGCAGTACTTC. Amino acids: CASTGVEGEDEQYF.

The genes are TRBV19 and TRBJ1-5; D is ambiguous. The germline gives CDR1 LNHDA, CDR2 SQIVND (reference sequence). This CDR3 comprises 17 residues. V was clipped by 0 bases and J by 0 bases, with 12 bases between them. Here the CDR3 DNA reads TGTGCCAGTAGTATAGAGGTGGTCAGTTATAGCAATCAGCCCCAGCATTTT. It is translated as CASSIEVVSYSNQPQHF.

This chain links TRBV7-3 with TRBJ2-7, with TRBD2 matching over 11 bases. Unmatched junction bases numbered 9, after V lost 5 bases and J lost 6 bases. The length of the CDR3 is 15 residues. Germline V gives CDR1 SGHTA, CDR2 FQGTGA. In DNA form, the CDR3 reads TGTGCCAGCAGCGTTACTAGCGGGAGTTTTGGCGAGCAGTACTTC. It translates to CASSVTSGSFGEQYF.

The rearrangement links TRBV19 to TRBJ2-5, with TRBD1 as a possible D gene (6 bases). Germline CDR1 reads LNHDA; CDR2 reads SQIVND (reference sequence). V lost 1 base to trimming and J lost 5 bases, with 11 bases between them. CDR3 length equals 14 residues. The CDR3 nucleotides read TGTGCCAGTAGTATAGTAGGGACAACGGAGACCCAGTACTTC. It yields the protein CASSIVGTTETQYF.

The count of this clone is one. One end of the junction fails to match germline, which may point to a read error. V gene TRBV7-9 combines with J gene TRBJ2-7; TRBD1 matches 7 bases. The CDR3 is 15 residues long. Germline CDR1 reads SEHNR; CDR2 reads FQNEAQ (reference sequence). The CDR3 protein is CSSSLVQGQNYEQYF. CDR3 in DNA: TGTTCCAGCAGCCTCGTACAGGGACAGAACTACGAGCAGTACTTC.